Shown below are 21 T cell receptor beta chains from a single sample sequenced in a study of blood T cell repertoires in COVID-19. Produced via immunoSEQ multiplex PCR; TCRdb's table is partial and in-frame only. The table includes roughly 65,000 clones, 86% detected once. The source material was peripheral blood. These receptors all come from a man over 45 with acute or convalescent COVID-19.

The rearrangement uses TRBV28 and TRBJ1-4, with D perhaps TRBD1 (5 bases). Germline V lookup: CDR1 MDHEN, CDR2 SYDVKM. The CDR3 is 14 residues long. With 3 bases removed from V and 6 bases from J, the gap between germline ends came to 11 bases. CDR3 region: CASSLSGYYEKLFF. CDR3 DNA: TGTGCCAGCAGTTTGTCAGGGTATTATGAAAAACTGTTTTTT. The full variable domain, with the rest looked up from reference TRBV28 and TRBJ1-4, is DVKVTQSSRYLVKRTGEKVFLECVQDMDHENMFWYRQDPGLGLRLIYFSYDVKMKEKGDIPEGYSVSREKKERFSLILESASTNQTSMYLCASSLSGYYEKLFFGSGTQLSVL.

The chain couples TRBV7-8 to TRBJ2-1; 14 positions match TRBD2. The length of the CDR3 is 17 residues. Germline V gives CDR1 SGHVS, CDR2 FQNEAQ. V dropped 6 bases and J dropped 2; count of bases not matched to a gene: 6. CDR3 amino acids: CASSGLAGGGAYNEQFF. In DNA, the CDR3 is TGTGCCAGCAGTGGACTAGCGGGAGGTGGGGCCTACAATGAGCAGTTCTTC.

This chain uses TRBV2 with TRBJ2-1; the match to TRBD2 covers 11 bases. V was pared by 5 bases and J by 1 base, with 1 base of the junction left unmatched. This CDR3 region has 15 residues. Germline V CDR1 and CDR2: SNHLY, FYNNEI. The CDR3 region is CASSLAGGSYNEQFF. The CDR3 DNA reads as TGTGCCAGCAGTCTAGCGGGAGGTTCCTACAATGAGCAGTTCTTC.

The gene calls are TRBV5-6 and TRBJ2-3; TRBD1 might be the D (6 bases). The V gene's germline CDR1 is SGHDT and CDR2 YYEEEE. Trimming left V 7 bases short and J 4 bases short, with 10 bases between. The CDR3 spans 12 residues. The CDR3 protein is CASGGPADTQYF. In nucleotides, the CDR3 is TGTGCCAGCGGGGGCCCGGCAGATACGCAGTATTTT.

The V gene is TRBV10-3, the J gene TRBJ2-7; 11 bases align to TRBD2. The trim removed 5 bases at V and 5 bases at J, leaving 2 bases unmatched. The length of the CDR3 is 13 residues. Germline values: CDR1 ENHRY, CDR2 SYGVKD. CDR3 amino acids: CAISPGLADEQYF. CDR3 DNA: TGTGCCATCAGTCCGGGACTAGCGGACGAGCAGTACTTC.

A single count supports this clone. The chain links TRBV2 to TRBJ1-1; TRBD1 matches 9 bases. V shed 6 bases, J shed 6 bases, and the junction held 17 bases outside the gene matches. Germline CDR1 SNHLY, CDR2 FYNNEI. The CDR3 has 17 amino acids. As DNA, the CDR3 is TGTGCCAGCAGCGAACGCAAAAACAGGGGGCGTGGTGCTGAAGCTTTCTTT. Protein product: CASSERKNRGRGAEAFF.

This clone was observed a single time. The chain uses TRBV6-5 and TRBJ1-2; no firm D call. The CDR3 consists of 13 residues. V shed 0 bases and J shed 8 bases, with 10 bases lying between them. CDR1 is MNHEY and CDR2 is SVGAGI in the germline V gene. The CDR3 loop reads CASSYSKRMGYTF. In nucleotides, the CDR3 is TGTGCCAGCAGTTACTCAAAGCGAATGGGCTACACCTTC.

This rearrangement joins TRBV27 to TRBJ1-5, with 10 bases that match TRBD1. Germline V lookup: CDR1 MNHEY, CDR2 SMNVEV (reference sequence). The CDR3 consists of 13 residues. The junction had 5 bases not matched to a gene; V was cut back by 8 bases and J by 7 bases. CDR3 in amino acids: CASGTGERQPQHF. The CDR3 DNA reads TGTGCCAGCGGGACAGGGGAAAGGCAGCCCCAGCATTTT.

The chain has TRBV10-1 and TRBJ2-1; 8 bases map to TRBD2. CDR1 WNHNN and CDR2 SYGVQD come from the germline V gene (reference sequence). This CDR3 region has 12 residues. V dropped 4 bases and J dropped 10; count of bases not matched to a gene: 3. CDR3 nucleotide sequence: TGCGCCAGCAGTGGGGTAGCGGGGGAGCAGTTCTTC. It yields the protein CASSGVAGEQFF.

The chain uses TRBV2 and TRBJ1-5, with 8 nucleotides matching TRBD1. This CDR3 comprises 14 residues. The germline V gene has CDR1 SNHLY and CDR2 FYNNEI. Trimming cost V 4 bases and J 9 bases; bases outside gene matches: 8. CDR3: CASSGVQGVGPQHF. DNA for the CDR3: TGTGCCAGCAGTGGAGTACAGGGGGTAGGGCCCCAGCATTTT.

This chain joins TRBV16 and TRBJ1-5; D may be TRBD1 (5 bases). V was pared by 0 bases and J by 6 bases, with 12 bases between. Germline CDR1 KGHSY, CDR2 FQNENV. This CDR3 comprises 15 residues. In DNA, the CDR3 is TGTGCCAGCAGCCAATCACCCCCCCAGGGTCAGCCCCAGCATTTT. Amino acids: CASSQSPPQGQPQHF.

This chain connects TRBV4-1 to TRBJ2-7; 11 nucleotides align to TRBD2. V shed 1 base and J 2 bases; nucleotides not matched to a gene: 4. The CDR3 has 16 amino acids. Looked up from germline, CDR1 is MGHRA and CDR2 is YSYEKL. The CDR3 spells CASSQVTSGRPYEQYF. The CDR3, as DNA: TGCGCCAGCAGCCAAGTCACTAGCGGGAGACCCTACGAGCAGTACTTC.

This clone was found a few times. This sequence joins TRBV5-1 and TRBJ1-2, with 7 nucleotides matching TRBD1. V trimming: 1 base; J trimming: 6 bases; junction bases outside the gene matches: 6. Germline CDR1 and CDR2: SGHRS and YFSETQ. CDR3 length: 14 amino acids. CDR3 in amino acids: CASSLFGTADGYTF. DNA of the CDR3: TGCGCCAGCAGCTTGTTTGGGACAGCCGATGGCTACACCTTC.

V is TRBV5-4 and J is TRBJ1-4; D gene ambiguous. The germline CDR1 and CDR2 sequences are SGHNT and YYREEE (reference sequence). The CDR3 runs to 12 residues. V lost 6 bases, J lost 8 bases, and 11 bases lay in between. This chain's CDR3 is CASTSAGEKLFF. CDR3 sequence (DNA): TGTGCCAGCACTTCTGCGGGGGAAAAACTGTTTTTT.

The chain combines TRBV11-3 with TRBJ2-2; the match to TRBD1 covers 10 bases. Germline values: CDR1 SGHNT, CDR2 YENEEA. Germline trimming cut 5 bases from V and 5 bases from J; bases unmatched to any gene: 5. CDR3 length equals 15 residues. As DNA, the CDR3 is TGTGCCAGCAGCCCCGGGACAGGGGTTACCGGGGAGCTGTTTTTT. This gives the protein CASSPGTGVTGELFF.

The J gene is TRBJ1-2, the V gene TRBV12-3 or TRBV12-4, with D possibly matching TRBD1 (5 bases). V was pared by 8 bases and J by 7 bases, with 11 bases between. This CDR3 spans 11 amino acids. CDR3 in amino acids: CASGDFGGYTF. The CDR3 DNA sequence: TGTGCCAGCGGGGACTTTGGTGGCTACACCTTC.

DNA for the CDR3: TGTGCCAGCAGCAGGGGGGGATCAAGCTATGGCTACACCTTC. As protein: CASSRGGSSYGYTF. The rearrangement links TRBV3-1 (or the pseudogene TRBV3-2) to TRBJ1-2; maybe TRBD1 (6 bases). The CDR3 has 14 residues. Per germline, CDR1 LGHDT and CDR2 YNNKEL (reference sequence). With 5 bases removed from V and 4 bases from J, the gap between germline ends came to 14 bases.

The chain recombines TRBV11-1 with TRBJ2-1; 9 positions match TRBD1. This CDR3 region has 16 residues. V lost 0 bases and J lost 6; bases outside the gene matches: 6. The V gene's germline CDR1 is SGHAT and CDR2 FQDESV (reference sequence). The CDR3 region is CASSLALGQGSNEQFF. CDR3 nucleotide sequence: TGTGCCAGCAGCTTAGCGCTCGGACAGGGGAGCAATGAGCAGTTCTTC.

This clone was observed many times. This rearrangement joins TRBV2 to TRBJ1-1; maybe TRBD1 (6 bases). Looked up from germline, CDR1 is SNHLY and CDR2 is FYNNEI. There are 14 residues in the CDR3. V gave up 1 base and J gave up 4 bases, with 10 bases separating them. CDR3 sequence: CASSEGRRGTEAFF. Written as DNA, the CDR3 is TGTGCCAGCAGTGAAGGTCGCAGGGGCACTGAAGCTTTCTTT.

The J gene is TRBJ1-6, the V gene TRBV6-5; possibly TRBD1 for D (5 bases). CDR3 length equals 13 residues. CDR1 and CDR2 from the germline V gene are MNHEY and SVGAGI. V lost 8 bases and J lost 7, with 12 bases in between. In DNA, the CDR3 is TGTGCCAGCGCGGGACCGAAAAATTCACCCCTCCACTTT. Translating gives CASAGPKNSPLHF.

The chain joins TRBV6-1 to TRBJ2-1; TRBD2 agrees at 11 bases. The CDR3 runs to 14 residues. After removal of 3 bases from V and 6 bases from J, the junction contained 1 base not matched to a gene. Germline loops: CDR1 MNHNS, CDR2 SASEGT. CDR3 sequence: CASSETSGINEQFF. For the CDR3, the DNA is TGTGCCAGCAGTGAGACTAGCGGGATCAATGAGCAGTTCTTC.